This T cell receptor (beta chain) emerged from a study of PD-1 blockade in classical Hodgkin lymphoma. Study information: Every 2 weeks, patients had 3 mg/kg nivolumab intravenously.

Study observations and caveats: Complete responders matched newly diagnosed patients in baseline diversity. Exclusion was applied to patients who started nivolumab under 1 year after ASCT. The study found that TCR diversity rose significantly by C4D1 in CD4+ but not CD8+ cells.

This CDR3 comprises 14 residues. CDR1 and CDR2 from the germline V gene are MNHEY and SMNVEV (reference sequence). The germline V and J ends were trimmed by 7 bases and 3 bases, with 15 bases remaining between them. Worth noting for this clone: Its antigen is unidentified.

Data came from immunoSEQ multiplex PCR; TCRdb stores just in-frame clones and leaves some out. The sample carries roughly 92,000 clones, around nine tenths recorded once. Each of the patients experienced relapse following autologous stem cell transplantation, and their brentuximab vedotin exposure differed. Sequences were derived from peripheral blood mononuclear cells (PBMCs), sampled at baseline. The TCR comes from a human donor with classical Hodgkin lymphoma. V usage is TRBV27 and J usage is TRBJ1-1; D remains ambiguous. The CDR3 reads CASKGQTAYTEAFF. The CDR3 coding sequence is TGTGCCAGCAAAGGTCAAACTGCCTACACTGAAGCTTTCTTT.